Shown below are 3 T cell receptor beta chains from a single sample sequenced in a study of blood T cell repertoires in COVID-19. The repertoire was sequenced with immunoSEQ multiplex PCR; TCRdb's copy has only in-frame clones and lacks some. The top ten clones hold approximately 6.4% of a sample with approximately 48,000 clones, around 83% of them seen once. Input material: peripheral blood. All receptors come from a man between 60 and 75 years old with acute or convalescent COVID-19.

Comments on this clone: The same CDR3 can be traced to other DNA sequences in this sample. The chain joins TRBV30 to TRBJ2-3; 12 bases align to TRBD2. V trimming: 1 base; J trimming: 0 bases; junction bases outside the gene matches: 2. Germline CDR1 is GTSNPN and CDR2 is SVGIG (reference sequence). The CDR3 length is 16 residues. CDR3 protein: CAWSGLAGASTDTQYF. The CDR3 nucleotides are TGTGCCTGGAGTGGACTAGCGGGAGCTAGCACAGATACGCAGTATTTT.

The CDR3 nucleotides are TGTGCCAGCAGTTTATTACGAGGAAGGGACATCACCGGGGAGCTGTTTTTT. Translation: CASSLLRGRDITGELFF. This rearrangement joins TRBV28 to TRBJ2-2; perhaps TRBD1 as D (6 bases). This CDR3 is built from 17 residues. Germline V gives CDR1 MDHEN, CDR2 SYDVKM. With 1 base removed from V and 4 bases from J, the gap between germline ends came to 16 bases.

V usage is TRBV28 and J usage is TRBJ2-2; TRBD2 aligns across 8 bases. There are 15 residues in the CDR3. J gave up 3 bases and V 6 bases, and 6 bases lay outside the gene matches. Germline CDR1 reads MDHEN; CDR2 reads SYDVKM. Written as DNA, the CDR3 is TGTGCCAGCAGCCCAGCGGGGGCTCACACCGGGGAGCTGTTTTTT. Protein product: CASSPAGAHTGELFF.